Presented here are 21 T cell receptor beta chains from one specimen sequenced in a study of shared clonotypes between healthy human individuals. Libraries were prepared by immunoSEQ multiplex PCR; TCRdb keeps only in-frame clonotypes and omits some of them. The repertoire holds some 1.1 million clones, with 60% to 80% as singletons. Material for sequencing was memory CD4+ T cells from PBMCs. Subset given: CD45RA-negative fraction. Receptor source: a man younger than 30 in good health. Some clones in this sample may be carry-over from other donors' samples.

This chain links TRBV19 with TRBJ1-5; 7 positions match TRBD1. Germline V gene lookup returns CDR1 LNHDA and CDR2 SQIVND (reference sequence). V was pared by 5 bases and J by 6 bases, with 10 bases of the junction left unmatched. The CDR3 extends over 15 amino acids. The CDR3 DNA is TGTGCCAGTAGTGACGTGAGGCAGGGGGGTCAGCCCCAGCATTTT. This translates into CASSDVRQGGQPQHF.

This clone was found a few times. This rearrangement joins TRBV11-2 to TRBJ1-1; tentative D call: TRBD1 (5 bases). This CDR3 has 14 amino acids. V was trimmed by 4 bases and J by 2 bases, leaving 11 bases between them. Germline CDR1 SGHAT, CDR2 FQNNGV. For the CDR3, the DNA is TGTGCCAGCAGCTCTCAGGGCTTAAACACTGAAGCTTTCTTT. This gives the protein CASSSQGLNTEAFF.

About this clone itself: Distinct nucleotide sequences in the sample also encode this CDR3. The rearrangement uses TRBV30 and TRBJ1-5; D is possibly TRBD1 (6 bases). The length of the CDR3 is 13 residues. Trimming cost V 1 base and J 7 bases, with 11 bases left between them. Germline CDR1 GTSNPN, CDR2 SVGIG (reference sequence). DNA of the CDR3: TGTGCCTGGAGTGGAGGGGGTGGGCAGCCCCAGCATTTT. It translates to CAWSGGGGQPQHF.

Only a few counts were recorded for this clone. The rearrangement joins TRBV30 to TRBJ1-3, with a tentative D call TRBD1 (6 bases). The germline CDR1 and CDR2 sequences are GTSNPN and SVGIG (reference sequence). This CDR3 contains 15 residues. The V gene lost 7 bases and the J gene lost 4 bases, with 20 bases spanning the gap. CDR3 region: CASLPGQGLGNTIYF. The CDR3 DNA is TGTGCCTCTTTACCGGGGCAGGGGCTGGGAAACACCATATATTTT.

The CDR3 spells CASSVSRERATEAFF. The CDR3 nucleotides are TGTGCCAGCAGTGTCTCCAGGGAACGGGCCACTGAAGCTTTCTTT. V and J are TRBV25-1 and TRBJ1-1; possible D gene TRBD1, 5 bases. Per the germline V gene, CDR1 is MGHDK and CDR2 is SYGVNS. The length of the CDR3 is 15 residues. The germline V and J ends were trimmed by 4 bases and 4 bases, with 16 bases remaining between them.

The chain carries TRBV28 and TRBJ1-2; TRBD1 matches 8 bases. The V and J ends lost 8 bases and 7 bases, in that order; junction bases with no gene match: 6. The CDR3 runs to 12 residues. From germline, CDR1 is MDHEN and CDR2 SYDVKM. CDR3 residues: CASGTGGSGYTF. DNA of the CDR3: TGTGCCAGCGGGACAGGTGGAAGTGGCTACACCTTC.

The chain couples TRBV7-8 to TRBJ2-1; unclear D gene. This CDR3 region has 12 residues. Germline lookup yields CDR1 SGHVS and CDR2 FQNEAQ. Trimming cost V 4 bases and J 3 bases, with 4 bases left between them. The CDR3 loop is CASSSYYNEQFF. CDR3 nucleotide sequence: TGTGCCAGCAGCTCCTACTACAATGAGCAGTTCTTC.

The V gene is TRBV9, the J gene TRBJ2-7; 12 bases map to TRBD1. Germline-derived CDR1 and CDR2 are SGDLS and YYNGEE. The CDR3 runs 15 residues. Losses at the gene ends were 4 bases for V and 4 bases for J; bases not matched to a gene: 6. The CDR3 sequence: CASSLRDRGPYEQYF. CDR3 coding DNA: TGTGCCAGCAGCCTTCGGGACAGGGGGCCTTACGAGCAGTACTTC.

The rearrangement uses TRBV29-1 and TRBJ1-4, with D uncertain. Germline CDR1 and CDR2: SQVTM and ANQGSEA. The germline V and J ends were trimmed by 5 bases and 4 bases, with 11 bases remaining between them. CDR3 length: 13 amino acids. Here the CDR3 DNA reads TGCAGCGTTAAAGGACGGCTTAATGAAAAACTGTTTTTT. Translation: CSVKGRLNEKLFF.

The chain carries TRBV28 and TRBJ2-7; D tentatively fits TRBD1 or TRBD2 (5 bases each). In germline, CDR1 is MDHEN, CDR2 SYDVKM. The V and J ends lost 5 bases and 5 bases respectively, with 19 bases between them. The CDR3 spans 15 residues. The CDR3: CASSRTTLGGHEQYF. The CDR3, as DNA: TGTGCCAGCAGTCGTACAACTCTTGGGGGTCACGAGCAGTACTTC.

The genes are TRBV27 and TRBJ1-2; TRBD1 might be the D (6 bases). The CDR3 is 18 residues long. Germline V gene sequence: CDR1 MNHEY, CDR2 SMNVEV (reference sequence). Between the trimmed V and J ends, which lost 5 bases and 5 bases, there was a span of 27 bases. The chain's CDR3 is CASSPKPDRLIKEYGYTF. In DNA, the CDR3 is TGTGCCAGCAGTCCGAAGCCCGACAGGCTCATCAAGGAATATGGCTACACCTTC.

This clone was counted a single time. The chain uses TRBV19 and TRBJ1-2, with 7 bases that match TRBD1. Germline trimming cut 5 bases from V and 5 bases from J; bases unmatched to any gene: 8. Germline V gene data show CDR1 as LNHDA and CDR2 as SQIVND (reference sequence). This CDR3 has 14 amino acids. CDR3 amino acids: CASSLWDRQYGYTF. The CDR3 nucleotides are TGTGCCAGTAGTCTTTGGGACAGACAGTATGGCTACACCTTC.

The rearrangement uses TRBV18 and TRBJ2-2, with unresolved D. The CDR3 totals 16 residues. V dropped 3 bases and J dropped 2 bases, with 13 bases sitting between them. Germline V gives CDR1 KGHSH, CDR2 LQKENI. The CDR3 is CASSPSTRANTGELFF. CDR3 bases: TGTGCCAGCTCACCCTCGACCCGGGCCAACACCGGGGAGCTGTTTTTT.

The rearrangement uses TRBV9 and TRBJ2-1; D perhaps matches TRBD1 (6 bases). Germline V CDR1 and CDR2: SGDLS, YYNGEE. V lost 3 bases and J 5 bases, leaving 12 bases between the germline ends. The CDR3 has 14 residues. CDR3 sequence: CASSATGFDNEQFF. CDR3 coding DNA: TGTGCCAGCAGCGCCACAGGGTTTGACAATGAGCAGTTCTTC.

This clone was counted a few times. The chain couples TRBV10-3 to TRBJ1-1; D ambiguous. This CDR3 contains 13 residues. Between the trimmed V and J ends, which lost 0 bases and 3 bases, there was a span of 5 bases. Germline CDR1 is ENHRY and CDR2 is SYGVKD. CDR3 residues: CAISESLDTEAFF. The DNA for the CDR3 is TGTGCCATCAGTGAGTCGTTGGACACTGAAGCTTTCTTT.

This clone appeared a single time. The genes are TRBV7-8 and TRBJ2-1, with 9 bases identical to TRBD2. The CDR3 spans 15 residues. V lost 5 bases to trimming and J lost 4 bases; unmatched junction nucleotides: 6. CDR1 and CDR2 (germline): SGHVS, FQNEAQ. CDR3 protein: CASSPLGLAYNEQFF. The CDR3 DNA sequence: TGTGCCAGCAGCCCTCTAGGACTAGCGTACAATGAGCAGTTCTTC.

The rearrangement joins TRBV30 to TRBJ2-1; TRBD2 aligns across 10 bases. Germline trimming cut 0 bases from V and 8 bases from J; bases unmatched to any gene: 4. CDR1 GTSNPN and CDR2 SVGIG come from the germline V gene (reference sequence). The CDR3 is made up of 14 amino acids. Here the CDR3 DNA reads TGTGCCTGGAGTGTAAGCGGGAGGGGTGATGAGCAGTTCTTC. Its translation: CAWSVSGRGDEQFF.

J is TRBJ2-7 and V is TRBV28, with 10 bases lining up with TRBD1. Germline CDR1 is MDHEN and CDR2 is SYDVKM. This CDR3 has 16 amino acids. After removal of 4 bases from V and 3 bases from J, the junction contained 9 bases not matched to a gene. The CDR3 sequence is CASSSESGQGDYEQYF. In DNA, the CDR3 is TGTGCCAGCAGTTCCGAGTCCGGACAGGGGGACTACGAGCAGTACTTC.

The rearrangement links TRBV10-2 to TRBJ1-5; D ambiguous. Deletions cut 0 bases from V and 0 bases from J, with 6 bases between. CDR1 WSHSY and CDR2 SAAADI come from the germline V gene. This CDR3 region has 15 residues. This CDR3 is CASSESQNSNQPQHF. The CDR3 nucleotides read TGCGCCAGCAGTGAGTCTCAGAATAGCAATCAGCCCCAGCATTTT.

This clone is a singleton in its sample. The chain recombines TRBV9 with TRBJ2-1; 9 nucleotides align to TRBD2. The CDR3 consists of 19 residues. V gave up 0 bases and J gave up 0 bases; unmatched junction bases: 10. Per the germline V gene, CDR1 is SGDLS and CDR2 is YYNGEE. The CDR3 region is CASSVGDSGRPSSYNEQFF. The CDR3 bases are TGTGCCAGCAGCGTAGGGGACAGCGGGAGGCCCAGCTCCTACAATGAGCAGTTCTTC.

The chain recombines TRBV2 with TRBJ1-1; D is unresolved. The V gene's germline CDR1 is SNHLY and CDR2 FYNNEI. V lost 6 bases and J 2 bases, leaving 16 bases between the germline ends. The CDR3 is 15 residues long. CDR3 bases: TGTGCCAGCAGGGGCGCCGGTAACAGAAACACTGAAGCTTTCTTT. It translates to CASRGAGNRNTEAFF.